Listed below are T cell receptor beta chains from one sample, sequenced in a study of T cells in Graves' hyperthyroidism and ophthalmopathy. MiXCR was run by TCRdb on the multiplex PCR reads, yielding one entry per CDR3 protein. There are fewer than 650,000 distinct CDR3 sequences in the sample; around 43% occur only once, and about two fifths lies in the top ten. Material for sequencing was peripheral blood or thyroid tissue (not recorded which). All receptors come from an adult woman with Graves' disease, either hyperthyroidism or ophthalmopathy (not recorded which). CDR3s include the opening cysteine and the closing phenylalanine or tryptophan. The order of the fields is V gene, D gene, J gene, clone size, CDR3 protein, CDR3 DNA. D genes are given only for firm matches. A clone size is listed for some rows: how often the clone was seen (once, few, many), or a class if it is expanded.

V gene: TRBV29-1
D gene: -
J gene: TRBJ1-1
clone size: -
CDR3 protein: CSVLGTGNTEAFF
CDR3 DNA: TGCAGCGTGTTAGGGACGGGGAACACTGAAGCTTTCTTT

V gene: TRBV7-2
D gene: -
J gene: TRBJ2-5
clone size: many
CDR3 protein: CASSPRWQGETQYF
CDR3 DNA: TGTGCCAGCAGCCCCAGGTGGCAGGGAGAGACCCAGTACTTC

V gene: TRBV10-1
D gene: -
J gene: TRBJ1-2
clone size: many
CDR3 protein: CASSEAGNYGYTF
CDR3 DNA: TGCGCCAGCAGTGAAGCAGGGAACTATGGCTACACCTTC

V gene: TRBV12-3/TRBV12-4
D gene: -
J gene: TRBJ1-6
clone size: once
CDR3 protein: CASSTRTSAAPYNSPLHF
CDR3 DNA: TGTGCCAGCAGTACCCGAACCTCGGCAGCTCCTTATAATTCACCCCTCCACTTT

V gene: TRBV7-2
D gene: -
J gene: TRBJ1-2
clone size: many
CDR3 protein: CASSQRTTVNYGYTF
CDR3 DNA: TGTGCCAGCAGCCAACGGACTACGGTGAACTATGGCTACACCTTC

V gene: TRBV7-9
D gene: -
J gene: TRBJ1-1
clone size: -
CDR3 protein: CASSLLGRMGEAFF
CDR3 DNA: TGTGCCAGCAGCTTATTGGGGCGGATGGGTGAAGCTTTCTTT

V gene: TRBV7-2
D gene: TRBD1
J gene: TRBJ2-7
clone size: -
CDR3 protein: CASSVGWDSYEQYF
CDR3 DNA: TGTGCCAGCAGCGTGGGATGGGACAGCTACGAGCAGTACTTC

V gene: TRBV2
D gene: -
J gene: TRBJ1-5
clone size: -
CDR3 protein: CASSLARGSSNQPQHF
CDR3 DNA: TGTGCCAGCAGTTTGGCCCGAGGGAGTAGCAATCAGCCCCAGCATTTT

V gene: TRBV20-1
D gene: -
J gene: TRBJ1-2
clone size: many
CDR3 protein: CSAREDAVRYGYTF
CDR3 DNA: TGCAGTGCTAGAGAGGATGCAGTTCGCTATGGCTACACCTTC

V gene: TRBV19
D gene: -
J gene: TRBJ2-2
clone size: -
CDR3 protein: CASSPTSGELFF
CDR3 DNA: TGTGCCAGTAGTCCGACTAGCGGGGAGCTGTTTTTT

V gene: TRBV10-3
D gene: -
J gene: TRBJ2-3
clone size: -
CDR3 protein: CAISGEGTDTQYF
CDR3 DNA: TGTGCCATCAGTGGAGAAGGCACGGATACGCAGTATTTT

V gene: TRBV20-1
D gene: -
J gene: TRBJ1-6
clone size: many
CDR3 protein: CSAGKRGHNSPLHF
CDR3 DNA: TGCAGTGCTGGCAAACGGGGGCATAATTCACCCCTCCACTTT

V gene: TRBV11-1
D gene: -
J gene: TRBJ2-2
clone size: -
CDR3 protein: CASSISYTGELFF
CDR3 DNA: TGTGCCAGCAGCATCAGCTACACCGGGGAGCTGTTTTTT

V gene: TRBV24-1
D gene: -
J gene: TRBJ2-1
clone size: -
CDR3 protein: CATSAAVDNEQFF
CDR3 DNA: TGTGCCACCAGTGCGGCCGTCGACAATGAGCAGTTCTTC

V gene: TRBV29-1
D gene: -
J gene: TRBJ2-7
clone size: few
CDR3 protein: CSVGGRGTYEQYF
CDR3 DNA: TGCAGCGTCGGAGGACGGGGAACCTACGAGCAGTACTTC

V gene: TRBV19
D gene: -
J gene: TRBJ2-5
clone size: few
CDR3 protein: CASSFAWADGTQYF
CDR3 DNA: TGTGCCAGTAGTTTCGCTTGGGCGGACGGGACCCAGTACTTC

V gene: TRBV29-1
D gene: -
J gene: TRBJ1-1
clone size: once
CDR3 protein: CSFVPIQENTEAFF
CDR3 DNA: TGCAGCTTCGTACCGATTCAGGAAAACACTGAAGCTTTCTTT

V gene: TRBV29-1
D gene: TRBD1
J gene: TRBJ2-5
clone size: many
CDR3 protein: CSVGQGVGGETQYF
CDR3 DNA: TGCAGCGTTGGACAGGGTGTGGGCGGAGAGACCCAGTACTTC

V gene: TRBV5-1
D gene: TRBD1
J gene: TRBJ2-5
clone size: -
CDR3 protein: CASSLGQGFEETQYF
CDR3 DNA: TGTGCCAGCAGCTTAGGACAGGGGTTTGAAGAGACCCAGTACTTC

V gene: TRBV2
D gene: TRBD1
J gene: TRBJ2-7
clone size: -
CDR3 protein: CASSDGTGLYEQYF
CDR3 DNA: TGTGCCAGCAGTGATGGGACAGGGCTATACGAGCAGTACTTC

V gene: TRBV4-1
D gene: -
J gene: TRBJ2-2
clone size: many
CDR3 protein: CASSQTTTIAGELFF
CDR3 DNA: TGCGCCAGCAGCCAAACAACCACGATTGCCGGGGAGCTGTTTTTT

V gene: TRBV12-3/TRBV12-4
D gene: -
J gene: TRBJ1-2
clone size: many
CDR3 protein: CASSFTGPAGYTF
CDR3 DNA: TGTGCCAGCAGTTTCACGGGGCCTGCTGGCTACACCTTC

V gene: TRBV19
D gene: -
J gene: TRBJ2-5
clone size: -
CDR3 protein: CASTHRPEETQYF
CDR3 DNA: TGTGCCAGTACCCACAGACCCGAAGAGACCCAGTACTTC

V gene: TRBV6-5
D gene: TRBD2
J gene: TRBJ2-7
clone size: few
CDR3 protein: CASSHRLSSGGYEQYF
CDR3 DNA: TGTGCCAGCAGTCACCGACTATCTAGCGGGGGTTACGAGCAGTACTTC

V gene: TRBV6-5
D gene: -
J gene: TRBJ2-7
clone size: -
CDR3 protein: CASRTPGTSYEQYF
CDR3 DNA: TGTGCCAGCAGAACCCCGGGAACCTCCTACGAGCAGTACTTC

V gene: TRBV24-1
D gene: TRBD2
J gene: TRBJ2-5
clone size: -
CDR3 protein: CASSFSGTSGGGGTQYF
CDR3 DNA: TGTGCCAGCAGTTTCTCCGGGACTAGCGGGGGGGGCGGGACCCAGTACTTC

V gene: TRBV9
D gene: -
J gene: TRBJ1-2
clone size: -
CDR3 protein: CASSVGGTYGYTF
CDR3 DNA: TGTGCCAGCAGCGTAGGGGGGACCTATGGCTACACCTTC

V gene: TRBV4-1
D gene: -
J gene: TRBJ2-7
clone size: many
CDR3 protein: CASSQGPHYEQYF
CDR3 DNA: TGCGCCAGCAGCCAAGGCCCTCATTACGAGCAGTACTTC

V gene: TRBV29-1
D gene: TRBD2
J gene: TRBJ2-5
clone size: many
CDR3 protein: CSVRIGGREETQYF
CDR3 DNA: TGCAGCGTTCGCATCGGGGGGAGGGAAGAGACCCAGTACTTC

V gene: TRBV5-1
D gene: TRBD2
J gene: TRBJ2-5
clone size: -
CDR3 protein: CASSLASTGTSGQETQYF
CDR3 DNA: TGCGCCAGCAGCTTGGCTTCCACCGGGACTAGCGGACAAGAGACCCAGTACTTC